This TCR beta chain was sequenced for a study of cytomegalovirus exposure and HLA in healthy donors (dated by TCRdb to between 2016 and 2019). About the full investigation: An earlier analysis of 550 to 700 of the donors reported about 250 Gb of sequence data and approximately 110 million unique TCR beta sequences from some 180 million T cells. To decide whether each TCR beta V gene segment behaved as functional or pseudogenic, an earlier analysis of nearly 600 of the donors relied on high-throughput TCR beta sequencing. The number of donors typed differed by locus, with 629-630 for A, B, C, DRB1 and DQB1, about 500 for DQA1, nearly 610 for DPA1, and approximately 470 for DPB1. On average, over 200,000 unique TCR beta nucleotide sequences were sequenced per donor among 300 to 500 genotyped donors of the cohort, with roughly 18% of those sequences being non-productive. The study profiled the T cell repertoires of under 850 subjects by immunosequencing and related them to cytomegalovirus serostatus. Donor age, sex, ethnicity and CMV serostatus were compiled together with the repertoire data. Every repertoire in the discovery cohort had been generated on one and the same sequencing platform. Class I and class II HLA loci were covered by the typing at four-digit resolution. Roughly five DR-DQ haplotypes were handled as single units for association and clustering because linkage in the cohort was strong. Approximately 310 gigabases of sequencing data and around 90 million unique TCR sequences made up an early release that covered approximately 650 HLA-typed donors. In the later analysis, no new phenotypic data were used to find candidate immune exposures; instead, reliance was placed on TCR beta sequences and their occurrence across donors. The study aimed to test whether cataloging public T cell receptors could reveal signatures of past pathogen exposure. Of the 300 to 500 genotyped donors, more than 75% were placed in the genetic ancestry cluster associated with self-reported Caucasian donors. Genome-wide SNP genotypes for about three fifths of the roughly 670 donors were used in a later genetic analysis, which treated that subset as a discovery cohort. High-throughput TCR immunosequencing, statistical association of individual TCRs with disease status, and machine learning were combined to predict cytomegalovirus infection status. A separate validation cohort of some 130 different subjects was used in addition to the approximately 700-subject first cohort. To study patterns of TCR occurrence, a later analysis re-analyzed previously published TCR beta repertoires from hundreds of donors and added high-resolution HLA genotyping. What the work shows at the level of the full study, not this receptor alone: A few of the identified cytomegalovirus-associated TCR beta chains were confirmed in vitro to be specific for cytomegalovirus antigens. Only TCR beta chains were sequenced in this cohort, and the absence of alpha or paired-chain data limited detectable features. A later analysis found that most CMV-associated TCR beta chains appeared HLA-restricted, with HLA associations seemingly driven largely by CMV exposure. Compared with equally common non-associated chains, HLA-associated TCR beta chains in a later analysis were more clonally expanded and had lower generation probabilities. A cluster of highly shared sequence variants was judged likely to be a technical artifact of the sequencing pipeline. Assigning TCR associations to individual alleles was difficult when HLA alleles, especially DR and DQ, strongly co-occurred. For the cohort, immune exposure information was limited to CMV serostatus. In an earlier analysis of some 500 of the donors, most TCR beta V segments appeared in productive rearrangements about 87% or about 30% of the time, broadly matching IMGT annotations. In both the original and validation cohorts, the classifier was reported to diagnose cytomegalovirus status with high specificity and sensitivity. Most TCR sequences were seen in very few donors, while some public TCRs were found in many individuals. The authors suggested that the approach could potentially be extended to other disease states and immunological phenotypes. In a later analysis, the rate of TCR association differed among HLA loci, with DRB1 alleles having the most associated TCRs and HLA-C alleles having the fewest. A further reported finding was that TCR beta sequences accurately predicted the HLA-A and HLA-B alleles for most subjects in the first cohort. According to a later analysis, parvovirus B19, influenza, CMV and Epstein-Barr virus appeared linked to several top co-occurrence clusters. The earlier analysis of 587 of the donors excluded 15 to 20 rarely observed V segments, including chromosome 9 orphons, because counts were too low. The 87-base-pair reads could not distinguish some IMGT-functional V segments, including TRBV6-2 and TRBV6-3, so those segments were excluded. In a later analysis, 16,951 TCR beta sequences were associated with specific HLA alleles at a false discovery rate of 0.05. In the study, approximately 160 TCR beta chains were listed as associated with cytomegalovirus. Sequencing depth was assumed to be roughly uniform across donors in the presence/absence analyses, though that assumption may not hold. V-gene and J-gene trimming of TCR beta chains was associated with a missense DCLRE1C variant in a later genetic analysis, and the association was replicated in an independent cohort. Because HLA typing was missing for some donors at each locus, association tests included only the typed subset. Correlated functional status among segregating V segments might reflect linkage disequilibrium, but an unknown experimental factor could not be ruled out. A later genetic analysis reported fewer N-insertions in productive TCRs among donors in an Asian-associated ancestry cluster than the approximately 700-donor mean.

This clone has just a few counts. Its antigen is unknown. Base qualities are not provided; no much larger clone lies one nucleotide away. Inclusive of the bounding cysteine and phenylalanine, the CDR3 is 15 residues long. Only the CDR3 DNA is retained, 45 bases long and in frame from the first base. The germline V gene provides CDR1 SQVTM and CDR2 ANQGSEA. Relative to germline, V is 4 bases shorter and J is 3 bases shorter, with 16 bases between their ends. Library method: the immunoSEQ multiplex PCR assay. For the multiplex PCR, a mixture combining 60 forward primers for TCR Vbeta segments and 13 reverse primers for TCR Jbeta segments was used. The CDR3 region of rearranged TCR beta genes was amplified from genomic DNA with a multiplex PCR assay. Amplified TCR beta libraries were sequenced as 87-base-pair reads on the Illumina HiSeq System. On the authors' methods: A later analysis counted about 80 million unique TCR beta chains across the 700 or so repertoires, and roughly 11 million of these chains were shared by at least two donors. A nearest-neighbor algorithm error-corrected the raw reads and collapsed the reads into unique sequences, merging closely related sequences to remove PCR and sequencing errors. V, D and J gene segments were assigned by aligning CDR3 sequences to IMGT reference sequences. For a sequence to be retained, at least a six-nucleotide match to both a V gene segment and a J gene segment was required. A rearrangement was called productive if the CDR3 had no stop codons and remained in frame with V and J, and every other rearrangement was called non-productive. Following IMGT convention, CDR3 was defined as the stretch from the second conserved V-encoded cysteine to the conserved J-encoded phenylalanine. Sequences without an unambiguous match to a single V gene segment were excluded from the earlier analysis of 587 of the donors. In an earlier analysis of some 590 of the donors, V segments were called functional above 56.7% productive rearrangements and were called segregating when the between-donor standard deviation exceeded 5%. To diagnose cytomegalovirus status from the catalog of TCR beta chain sequences, a statistical classification framework was built. In a later analysis, TCR nucleotide sequences were compared against IMGT/GENE-DB human TR gene sequences so that V and J genes could be assigned. A later analysis assigned CDR3 sequences and most-parsimonious VDJ recombination scenarios with the TCRdist pipeline. In a later analysis, every TCR beta chain was defined by the combination of its CDR3 amino acid sequence and its V-gene family, and reads without a unique V-gene family were dropped. In a later analysis, approximately 590 highly shared, low-generation-probability nucleotide sequences were removed to address suspected cross-contamination and a sequencing artifact. In a later analysis, a clonal expansion index was calculated for each public chain from normalized within-repertoire ranks of inferred template counts. A later analysis computed generation probabilities with a VDJ recombination model fitted to out-of-frame rearrangements, and checked the results against IGoR. In a later analysis, hypergeometric tests were used to score TCR-TCR, TCR-HLA and TCR-CMV co-occurrence, with a repertoire-size bias correction applied to TCR pairs. To estimate false discovery rates, a later analysis permuted the HLA or CMV assignments 20 times. In a later analysis, co-occurring TCRs were grouped using DBSCAN, and TCRdist sequence similarity was added for clustering within HLA-allele-positive subsets. For co-occurrence clustering, repertoires with fewer than 30,000 or more than 120,000 public chains were excluded, along with about five repertoires with anomalous nucleotide sharing. Not all clones reach the TCRdb copy of this immuneACCESS table, which keeps in-frame sequences only. Checked studies attribute under half of the gap to unresolved V genes and leave the rest unexplained. Clone size and V and J calls were adopted from that table, with D and trimming inferred from the DNA. Here the sample has fewer than 200,000 clones; around 86% occur a single time. More than 0.75% of the sample is in the top ten clones.

The cohort was made up of 500 to 850 healthy bone marrow donors. Cohort members were all nominally healthy when sampled, although unrecorded immune exposures were likely present. The donor tested CMV seropositive and was one of the 289 seropositive cohort members. A peripheral blood sample was collected from each donor, and TCR beta sequencing was performed on peripheral blood mononuclear cells. Genomic DNA extraction from the blood cell samples was performed with the Qiagen DNeasy Blood Extraction Kit. The receptor comes from a girl under 10 years old in good health and CMV-seropositive. The sequenced sample was PBMCs. The V and J genes are TRBV29-1 and TRBJ2-1, with TRBD2 as a weak D call on 6 bases. CDR3 region: CSVAAPLARYNEQFF. The nucleotide sequence reads TGCAGCGTTGCCGCCCCTCTAGCGCGCTACAATGAGCAGTTCTTC.